This section outlines one T cell receptor (beta chain) sequence together with its context. The antigen remains undetermined. Total RNA amounts of at least 6 micrograms were extracted per sample. The data derive from a study of blood T cells in healthy people across ages. Overall study context: T cells yielded about one barcoded beta molecule per two cells through template switching.

For the second PCR, which ran for roughly 6 to 12 cycles, a sample-barcoded 5' primer and a J-beta primer mix were used. TCRdb re-called the 5' RACE reads through MiXCR, storing one row per CDR3 protein. The sample has approximately 2,000,000 distinct CDR3 sequences; more than 35% are singletons. Broader study findings: The study found more naive CD4+ cells and higher diversity in long-lived than aged donors. TCR beta diversity correlated strongly with naive T cell percentage.

The sample consisted of blood. This clonotype originated in a human donor in good health.

In DNA, the CDR3 is TGCAGTGCTAGTGCCAATTTCTATGGCTACACCTTC. Protein sequence: CSASANFYGYTF. The gene calls are TRBV20-1 and TRBJ1-2, with D unclear. Germline V gene lookup returns CDR1 DFQATT and CDR2 SNEGSKA (reference sequence). CDR3 length: 12 amino acids. V was cut by 3 bases and J by 4 bases, with 9 bases left in between.